This T cell receptor (beta chain) derives from a study of tissue T cells after allogeneic stem cell transplantation. Whole-study findings and limits: Within patients, tissue anatomy strongly shaped TCR repertoire composition. Alloreactivity or antigen specificity of tissue TCRs was not determined; some clones might be host cells. Blood and spleen captured only part of the tissue TCR repertoire.

The data were produced by immunoSEQ multiplex PCR, yet TCRdb's version contains in-frame clones alone and is incomplete. The sample holds 8,000 or so clones, under 55% seen once. Specified time point: mouse harvest day 7 after allogeneic transplant. The graft held 10^6 splenic CD5+ T cells and 10^7 T-cell-depleted bone marrow cells. Tissues came from B6→BALB/c major-mismatch GVHD mice at day 7 or 14. This clone has just a few counts. As yet, its antigen is unknown. The genes and germline here are from mouse. With the read ending 1 residue before the CDR3 end, the germline J gene is used to fill in that end. The CDR3 contains 15 residues. The ends lost 4 bases at V and 3 bases at J; junction bases unmatched: 3. Germline V gene lookup returns CDR1 KGHPV and CDR2 FQNQEV (reference sequence).

The sample comprised skin. The chain uses TRBV26 and TRBJ1-4, with 9 bases lining up with TRBD1. The clonotype comes from a female BALB/c mouse given C57BL/6 T cells with graft-versus-host disease after an allogeneic hematopoietic cell transplant. CDR3 DNA (partial): TGTGCCAGCAGTCACGGACAGGGGACCAACGAAAGATTATTT. Residues: CASSHGQGTNERLF. The full CDR3 protein reads CASSHGQGTNERLFF.